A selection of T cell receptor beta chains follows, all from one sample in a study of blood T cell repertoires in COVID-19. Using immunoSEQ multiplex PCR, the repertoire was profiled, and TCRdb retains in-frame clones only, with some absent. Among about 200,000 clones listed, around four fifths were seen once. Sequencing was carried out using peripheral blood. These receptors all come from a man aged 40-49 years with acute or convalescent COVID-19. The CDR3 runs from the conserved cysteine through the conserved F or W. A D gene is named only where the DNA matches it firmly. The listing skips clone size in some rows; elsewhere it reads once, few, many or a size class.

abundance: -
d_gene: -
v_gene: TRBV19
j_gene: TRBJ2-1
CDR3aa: CASSIFQGLYYNEQFF
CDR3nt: TGTGCCAGTAGTATCTTTCAGGGCCTATACTACAATGAGCAGTTCTTC

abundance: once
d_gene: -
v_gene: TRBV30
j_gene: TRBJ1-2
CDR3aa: CAWAGIYGYTF
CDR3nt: TGTGCCTGGGCAGGGATCTATGGCTACACCTTC

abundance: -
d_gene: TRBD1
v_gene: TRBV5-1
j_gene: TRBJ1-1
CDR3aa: CASREGTAVFTDTEAFF
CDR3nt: TGCGCCAGCAGGGAGGGGACAGCAGTATTTACGGACACTGAAGCTTTCTTT

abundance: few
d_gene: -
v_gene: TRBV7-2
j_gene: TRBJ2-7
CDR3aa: CASSLALQGYEQYF
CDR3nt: TGTGCCAGCAGCTTAGCTTTACAGGGCTACGAGCAGTACTTC

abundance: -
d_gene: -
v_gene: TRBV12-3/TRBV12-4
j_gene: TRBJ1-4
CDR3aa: CASSLSTNEKLFF
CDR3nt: TGTGCCAGCAGCCTTTCAACTAATGAAAAACTGTTTTTT

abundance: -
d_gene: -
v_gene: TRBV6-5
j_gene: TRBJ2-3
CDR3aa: CASSPERTQYF
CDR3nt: TGTGCCAGCAGTCCTGAGCGGACGCAGTATTTT

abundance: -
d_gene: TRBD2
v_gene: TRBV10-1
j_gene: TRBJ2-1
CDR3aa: CASSDASGGHNEQFF
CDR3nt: TGCGCCAGCAGTGATGCTAGCGGGGGTCACAATGAGCAGTTCTTC

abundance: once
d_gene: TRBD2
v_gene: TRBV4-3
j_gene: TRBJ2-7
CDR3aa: CASSQDRLAGAYEQYF
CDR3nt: TGCGCCAGCAGCCAAGATAGGCTAGCGGGAGCCTACGAGCAGTACTTC

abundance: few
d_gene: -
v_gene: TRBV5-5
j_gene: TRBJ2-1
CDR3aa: CASSLWGSPRAEQFF
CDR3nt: TGTGCCAGCAGCTTGTGGGGTAGTCCGAGGGCTGAGCAGTTCTTC

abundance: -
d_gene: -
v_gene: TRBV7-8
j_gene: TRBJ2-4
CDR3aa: CASSLVGGSKNIQYF
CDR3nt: TGTGCCAGCAGCTTAGTGGGGGGATCCAAAAACATTCAGTACTTC

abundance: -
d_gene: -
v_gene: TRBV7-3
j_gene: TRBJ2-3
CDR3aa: CASSLIRVDTQYF
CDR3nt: TGTGCCAGCAGCTTAATTCGTGTAGATACGCAGTATTTT

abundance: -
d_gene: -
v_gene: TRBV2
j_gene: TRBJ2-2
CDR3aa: CASSREGATTGELFF
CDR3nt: TGTGCCAGCAGCCGGGAGGGGGCGACCACCGGGGAGCTGTTTTTT

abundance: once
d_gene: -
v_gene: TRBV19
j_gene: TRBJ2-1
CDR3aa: CASRTGQPGNEQFF
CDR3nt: TGTGCCAGTAGGACAGGACAGCCAGGCAATGAGCAGTTCTTC

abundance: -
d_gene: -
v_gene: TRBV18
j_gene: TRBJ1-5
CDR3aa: CASSPAQGDQPQHF
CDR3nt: TGTGCCAGCTCACCGGCACAGGGCGATCAGCCCCAGCATTTT

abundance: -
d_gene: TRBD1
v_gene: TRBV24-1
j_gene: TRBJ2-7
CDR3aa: CATSEYRDSYEQYF
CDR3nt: TGTGCCACCAGTGAGTATAGGGACAGCTACGAGCAGTACTTC